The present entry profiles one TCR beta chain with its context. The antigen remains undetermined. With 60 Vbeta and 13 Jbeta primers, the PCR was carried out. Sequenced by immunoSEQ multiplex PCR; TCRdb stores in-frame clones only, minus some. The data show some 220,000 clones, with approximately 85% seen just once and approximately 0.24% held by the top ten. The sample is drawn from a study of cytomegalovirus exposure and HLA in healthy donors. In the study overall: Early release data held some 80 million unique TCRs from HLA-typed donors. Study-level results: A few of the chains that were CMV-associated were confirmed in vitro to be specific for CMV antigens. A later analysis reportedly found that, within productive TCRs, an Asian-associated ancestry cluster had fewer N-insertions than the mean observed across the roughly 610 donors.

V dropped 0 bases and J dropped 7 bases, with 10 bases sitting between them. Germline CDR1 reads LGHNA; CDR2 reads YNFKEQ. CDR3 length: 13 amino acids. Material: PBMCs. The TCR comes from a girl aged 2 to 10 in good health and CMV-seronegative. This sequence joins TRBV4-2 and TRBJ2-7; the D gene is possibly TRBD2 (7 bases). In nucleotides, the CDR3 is TGTGCCAGCAGCCAAGATGGGGGGGCGGAGCAGTACTTC. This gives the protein CASSQDGGAEQYF.